A single T cell receptor (beta chain) is shown here with its context. One junction end does not reproduce the germline sequence, and a read error may be involved. The data are from a study of kidney transplant recipient with SARS-CoV-2 infection. Per germline, CDR1 MDHEN and CDR2 SYDVKM. This CDR3 region has 13 residues. TCRdb itself ran the reads through MiXCR, one entry per CDR3 protein. The sample carries approximately 240,000 distinct CDR3 sequences, around 28% recorded once. The chain uses TRBV28 and TRBJ1-1; D might be TRBD1 (5 bases). Sequenced material: a blood sample, taken at baseline and on day 111 from a kidney transplant recipient. This TCR came from a young adult male patient who had COVID-19 and was a kidney transplant recipient. Some of the T cells may derive from the graft donor. The CDR3 protein is CANSLQAYTEAFF. In nucleotides, the CDR3 is TGTGCCAACAGTCTACAGGCGTACACTGAAGCTTTCTTT.